The 20 T cell receptor beta chains below come from one sample, sequenced in a study of T cell responses to AZD1222 COVID-19 vaccine. Produced via immunoSEQ multiplex PCR; TCRdb's table is partial and in-frame only. The table has around 76,000 clones, roughly 84% seen once; the top ten hold around 9.8%. This sample comprised peripheral blood, obtained on day 0 of AZD1222 vaccination. All receptors derive from an adult in good health.

The V and J genes are TRBV2 and TRBJ1-1; possible D gene TRBD1, 5 bases. CDR1 and CDR2 (germline): SNHLY, FYNNEI. This CDR3 comprises 14 residues. V was shortened by 2 bases and J by 0 bases, with 7 bases between the two germline ends. The CDR3 sequence: CASSEQGMNTEAFF. The DNA of the CDR3 is TGTGCCAGCAGTGAACAGGGCATGAACACTGAAGCTTTCTTT. The full variable domain, rest sourced from reference TRBV2 and TRBJ1-1, is EPEVTQTPSHQVTQMGQEVILRCVPISNHLYFYWYRQILGQKVEFLVSFYNNEISEKSEIFDDQFSVERPDGSNFTLKIRSTKLEDSAMYFCASSEQGMNTEAFFGQGTRLTVV.

This clone was seen only a few times. The chain couples TRBV11-1 to TRBJ1-2, with D perhaps matching TRBD1 (6 bases). V gave up 5 bases and J gave up 1 base, with 11 bases separating them. CDR1 and CDR2 (germline): SGHAT, FQDESV (reference sequence). The CDR3 has 14 residues. The CDR3 DNA sequence: TGTGCCAGCAGCCGAAGGACAGATAACTATGGCTACACCTTC. This codes for CASSRRTDNYGYTF.

V gene TRBV7-9 combines with J gene TRBJ1-6, with a weak D call TRBD1 (6 bases). V was clipped by 1 base and J by 7 bases, with 11 bases between them. Germline assignment: CDR1 SEHNR and CDR2 FQNEAQ (reference sequence). CDR3 length: 15 amino acids. The CDR3 region is CASSLVFRGNSPLHF. The CDR3 nucleotides are TGTGCCAGCAGCTTAGTCTTCAGGGGAAATTCACCCCTCCACTTT.

This clone occurred a few times. CDR3 loop: CASADRGRQFF. As DNA, the CDR3 is TGTGCCAGCGCGGATAGGGGACGGCAGTTCTTC. The chain employs TRBV3-1 (or the pseudogene TRBV3-2) and TRBJ2-1, with D perhaps given as TRBD1 or TRBD2 (5 bases each). The V gene's germline CDR1 is LGHDT and CDR2 YNNKEL (reference sequence). This CDR3 has 11 amino acids. Trimming shortened V by 8 bases and J by 12 bases, and 14 bases separated the two germline ends.

This clone was recorded a few times. The CDR3 loop is CSVAGQGGNQPQHF. In DNA form, the CDR3 reads TGCAGCGTTGCAGGTCAAGGGGGCAATCAGCCCCAGCATTTT. This sequence joins TRBV29-1 and TRBJ1-5; weak D call: TRBD1 (5 bases). V was clipped by 4 bases and J by 2 bases, with 12 bases between them. The length of the CDR3 is 14 residues. CDR1 and CDR2 (germline): SQVTM, ANQGSEA.

V is TRBV27 and J is TRBJ1-5; 8 positions agree with TRBD1. The V and J ends lost 3 bases and 5 bases, in that order; junction bases with no gene match: 6. The CDR3 spans 15 residues. The germline gives CDR1 MNHEY, CDR2 SMNVEV (reference sequence). Here the CDR3 DNA reads TGTGCCAGCAGTTTGTACAGGGGGTCGGATCAGCCCCAGCATTTT. This translates into CASSLYRGSDQPQHF.

This CDR3 is CASSSPMGSTEAFF. CDR3 coding DNA: TGTGCCAGCAGCTCCCCCATGGGGTCCACTGAAGCTTTCTTT. The chain couples TRBV5-6 to TRBJ1-1; no firm D call. The ends were cut back, 3 bases at V and 4 bases at J, with 13 bases in the middle. The CDR3 contains 14 residues. The germline V gene encodes CDR1 SGHDT and CDR2 YYEEEE.

The rearrangement links TRBV29-1 to TRBJ1-1; D not certain. This CDR3 is built from 13 residues. Per the germline V gene, CDR1 is SQVTM and CDR2 is ANQGSEA. Trimming shortened V by 4 bases and J by 6 bases, and 15 bases separated the two germline ends. In nucleotides, the CDR3 is TGCAGCGTTGGTCTCCGCCCGGGCGCTGAAGCTTTCTTT. It is translated as CSVGLRPGAEAFF.

The chain couples TRBV7-9 to TRBJ2-4; 9 bases are shared with TRBD1. Trimming at V came to 5 bases and at J to 0 bases, leaving 5 bases not matched to a gene. This CDR3 has 16 residues. The V gene's germline CDR1 is SEHNR and CDR2 FQNEAQ (reference sequence). The CDR3 reads CASSQGQGLAKNIQYF. The DNA of the CDR3 is TGTGCCAGCAGCCAAGGACAGGGGTTAGCCAAAAACATTCAGTACTTC.

The rearrangement joins TRBV28 to TRBJ2-1, with D tentatively TRBD1 or TRBD2 (5 bases each). CDR1 is MDHEN and CDR2 is SYDVKM in the germline V gene. The V and J ends lost 1 base and 6 bases respectively, with 19 bases between them. This CDR3 spans 17 amino acids. The CDR3: CASSLSARGFYGNEQFF. For the CDR3, the DNA is TGTGCCAGCAGTTTATCCGCGAGGGGCTTTTACGGCAATGAGCAGTTCTTC.

The chain uses TRBV7-9 and TRBJ1-5; 10 nucleotides align to TRBD1. Germline V gives CDR1 SEHNR, CDR2 FQNEAQ (reference sequence). Losses at the gene ends were 4 bases for V and 7 bases for J; bases not matched to a gene: 13. This CDR3 contains 17 residues. As DNA, the CDR3 is TGTGCCAGCAGCTCTGACAGGGGGCGAGGTCGGGGGCAGCCCCAGCATTTT. Encoded protein: CASSSDRGRGRGQPQHF.

This chain uses TRBV4-1 with TRBJ2-3, with a possible D match to TRBD2 (6 bases). The CDR3 covers 15 residues. With 6 bases removed from V and 0 bases from J, the gap between germline ends came to 13 bases. Germline V gene data show CDR1 as MGHRA and CDR2 as YSYEKL. In DNA form, the CDR3 reads TGCGCCAGCAGTACAAGGACTACCAGCACAGATACGCAGTATTTT. This encodes CASSTRTTSTDTQYF.

The chain uses TRBV5-1 and TRBJ1-5, with D perhaps TRBD1 (5 bases). The CDR3 runs to 15 residues. V was pared by 2 bases and J by 0 bases, with 9 bases between. The germline V gene has CDR1 SGHRS and CDR2 YFSETQ. The DNA for the CDR3 is TGCGCCAGCAGCTTAGTAGGGGATAGCAATCAGCCCCAGCATTTT. Translated: CASSLVGDSNQPQHF.

The CDR3 coding sequence is TGTGCCAGCAGAGCAGACAGCGAAGCTTTCTTT. Its protein product is CASRADSEAFF. This sequence joins TRBV2 and TRBJ1-1; D possibly corresponds to TRBD1 (5 bases). The CDR3 loop spans 11 amino acids. Germline assignment: CDR1 SNHLY and CDR2 FYNNEI. Trimming removed 6 bases at V and 8 bases at J, with 10 bases between.

CDR3 sequence (DNA): TGTGCCAGCATCCCAGGGGGCTGGAACACCGGGGAGCTGTTTTTT. Protein: CASIPGGWNTGELFF. The J gene is TRBJ2-2, the V gene TRBV7-9, with 8 positions matching TRBD1. V was pared by 7 bases and J by 1 base, with 5 bases of the junction left unmatched. The CDR3 is 15 amino acids. Germline CDR1 SEHNR, CDR2 FQNEAQ (reference sequence). Combining the CDR3 with reference TRBV7-9 and TRBJ2-2 gives the whole variable domain DTGVSQNPRHKITKRGQNVTFRCDPISEHNRLYWYRQTLGQGPEFLTYFQNEAQLEKSRLLSDRFSAERPKGSFSTLEIQRTEQGDSAMYLCASIPGGWNTGELFFGEGSRLTVL.

The chain couples TRBV5-6 to TRBJ1-2; 7 bases line up with TRBD1. This CDR3 region has 14 residues. The ends lost 0 bases at V and 4 bases at J; junction bases unmatched: 3. Germline values: CDR1 SGHDT, CDR2 YYEEEE. The CDR3 spells CASSLEGASYGYTF. CDR3 coding DNA: TGTGCCAGCAGCTTGGAGGGGGCAAGCTATGGCTACACCTTC.

V and J are TRBV2 and TRBJ1-3; D is perhaps TRBD1 (6 bases). From germline, CDR1 is SNHLY and CDR2 FYNNEI. There are 14 residues in the CDR3. With 7 bases removed from V and 0 bases from J, the gap between germline ends came to 10 bases. As DNA, the CDR3 is TGTGCCAGCATCGGACAGCTCTCTGGAAACACCATATATTTT. Encoded protein: CASIGQLSGNTIYF.

Only one count was recorded for this clone. The chain couples TRBV10-3 to TRBJ2-5; a possible D gene is TRBD2 (6 bases). There are 14 residues in the CDR3. CDR1 and CDR2 (germline): ENHRY, SYGVKD. V lost 3 bases and J lost 5, with 13 bases in between. The CDR3 sequence: CAISDQTRGETQYF. The CDR3 DNA reads as TGTGCCATCAGTGACCAGACCCGGGGGGAGACCCAGTACTTC.

V usage is TRBV2 and J usage is TRBJ2-4; a weak D match, TRBD1 (5 bases). Germline CDR1 is SNHLY and CDR2 is FYNNEI. Trimming shortened V by 3 bases and J by 0 bases, and 9 bases separated the two germline ends. This CDR3 comprises 15 residues. CDR3 residues: CASSDVGRAKNIQYF. The CDR3 nucleotides read TGTGCCAGCAGTGATGTGGGGCGAGCCAAAAACATTCAGTACTTC.

This clone has only one observation. The genes are TRBV7-9 and TRBJ1-2; no reliable D call. This CDR3 is 14 amino acids long. V gave up 4 bases and J gave up 8 bases, with 17 bases separating them. Germline assignment: CDR1 SEHNR and CDR2 FQNEAQ (reference sequence). For the CDR3, the DNA is TGTGCCAGCAGCTCCCACGCCTTTGACTTAGGCTACACCTTC. It codes for CASSSHAFDLGYTF.